Below, 13 T cell receptor beta chains from the same sample are listed, as sequenced in a study of neoadjuvant anti-PD-1 for oral cavity cancer. The time point was: after neoadjuvant nivolumab, at surgical resection. Clones were sequenced by immunoSEQ multiplex PCR, and TCRdb holds only the in-frame ones, with some missing. The table shows 13,000 to 15,000 clones, with around 70% occurring only once. This specimen consisted of PBMCs, obtained after nivolumab (anti-PD-1) treatment. These receptors all come from a person aged 35 to 85 with oral cavity squamous cell carcinoma.

This clone was seen only once. The chain recombines TRBV18 with TRBJ2-3, with 8 bases lining up with TRBD1. J was trimmed by 1 base and V by 6 bases; bases with no gene match: 0. This CDR3 has 13 residues. Germline CDR1 and CDR2: KGHSH and LQKENI. The CDR3, as DNA: TGTGCCAGCTCGGGACAGGGCACAGATACGCAGTATTTT. Its translation: CASSGQGTDTQYF. The full variable domain, its missing parts supplied by reference TRBV18 and TRBJ2-3, is NAGVMQNPRHLVRRRGQEARLRCSPMKGHSHVYWYRQLPEEGLKFMVYLQKENIIDESGMPKERFSAEFPKEGPSILRIQQVVRGDSAAYFCASSGQGTDTQYFGPGTRLTVL.

The chain carries TRBV6-1 and TRBJ2-7, with D maybe TRBD2 (7 bases). Trimming shortened V by 0 bases and J by 5 bases, and 17 bases separated the two germline ends. The CDR3 is made up of 16 amino acids. The V gene's germline CDR1 is MNHNS and CDR2 SASEGT. The CDR3 sequence is CASSEALGGQGNEQYF. The CDR3 nucleotides are TGTGCCAGCAGTGAAGCGCTGGGGGGGCAGGGCAACGAGCAGTACTTC.

J is TRBJ1-1 and V is TRBV5-1; D is possibly TRBD1 (6 bases). The CDR3 spans 15 residues. Trimming took 2 bases from V and 0 from J, leaving 11 bases between them. The germline gives CDR1 SGHRS, CDR2 YFSETQ. The CDR3 is CASSLTGTMNTEAFF. CDR3 DNA: TGCGCCAGCAGCTTAACCGGGACAATGAACACTGAAGCTTTCTTT.

The V gene is TRBV5-6, the J gene TRBJ2-2; no firm D call. Trimming removed 3 bases from V and 1 base from J, with 13 bases in between. The germline V gene encodes CDR1 SGHDT and CDR2 YYEEEE. The CDR3 spans 16 residues. The chain's CDR3 is CASSSPTWENTGELFF. CDR3 coding DNA: TGTGCCAGCAGCTCTCCCACTTGGGAGAACACCGGGGAGCTGTTTTTT.

The V call is TRBV6-6, the J call TRBJ1-2, with TRBD1 matching 7 bases. After removal of 2 bases from V and 5 bases from J, the junction contained 8 bases not matched to a gene. This CDR3 contains 15 residues. Germline V gene lookup returns CDR1 MNHNY and CDR2 SVGAGI (reference sequence). The CDR3 loop is CASSYPDRVGYGYTF. CDR3 nucleotides: TGTGCCAGCAGTTACCCAGACAGGGTAGGATATGGCTACACCTTC.

The chain recombines TRBV9 with TRBJ2-3; 7 bases match TRBD2. The CDR3 is 16 residues long. Per the germline V gene, CDR1 is SGDLS and CDR2 is YYNGEE. With 3 bases clipped from V and 2 bases from J, the junction kept 9 bases outside the gene matches. CDR3 bases: TGTGCCAGCAGCGCCTGGAGACTAGCCCCCACAGATACGCAGTATTTT. This sequence encodes CASSAWRLAPTDTQYF.

The chain has TRBV7-9 and TRBJ2-7; TRBD1 matches 7 bases. Germline CDR1 is SEHNR and CDR2 is FQNEAQ (reference sequence). The trim removed 0 bases at V and 3 bases at J, leaving 8 bases unmatched. The CDR3 sequence is 16 residues long. CDR3 nucleotides: TGTGCCAGCAGCTTAGCAGGGGGCAATATCGGCTACGAGCAGTACTTC. It encodes CASSLAGGNIGYEQYF.

The chain carries TRBV7-8 and TRBJ2-3; 14 nucleotides agree with TRBD2. The germline CDR1 and CDR2 sequences are SGHVS and FQNEAQ. The CDR3 totals 17 residues. J gave up 3 bases and V 5 bases, and 7 bases lay outside the gene matches. The CDR3 region is CASSTRLAGGKTDTQYF. In DNA, the CDR3 is TGTGCCAGCAGCACCCGACTAGCGGGAGGGAAGACAGATACGCAGTATTTT.

The chain joins TRBV2 to TRBJ2-3; the D is unclear. Trimming pared 3 bases from V and 2 bases from J, leaving 3 bases between. This CDR3 region has 12 residues. CDR1 and CDR2 from the germline V gene are SNHLY and FYNNEI. CDR3 in DNA: TGTGCCAGCAGTGAGGTCACAGATACGCAGTATTTT. Residues: CASSEVTDTQYF.

This rearrangement joins TRBV27 to TRBJ2-7; the D gene is possibly TRBD2 (5 bases). This CDR3 contains 16 residues. V shed 3 bases and J shed 6 bases, with 21 bases lying between them. Germline CDR1 and CDR2: MNHEY and SMNVEV (reference sequence). CDR3 in DNA: TGTGCCAGCAGTTTCTCTAGCTTCGGGAAGGCTGGCGAGCAGTACTTC. Translating gives CASSFSSFGKAGEQYF.

In its sample, this clone was seen a few times. The chain carries TRBV19 and TRBJ2-7; D unresolved. The V gene lost 5 bases and the J gene lost 0 bases, with 14 bases spanning the gap. CDR1 is LNHDA, CDR2 SQIVND, per germline (reference sequence). The CDR3 loop spans 15 amino acids. The CDR3 nucleotides read TGTGCCAGTAGTCTCTACACGTCGAGCTCCTACGAGCAGTACTTC. Residues: CASSLYTSSSYEQYF.

The rearrangement joins TRBV10-3 to TRBJ2-1, with unresolved D. CDR1 and CDR2 from the germline V gene are ENHRY and SYGVKD. V shed 6 bases and J shed 3 bases, with 18 bases lying between them. The CDR3 consists of 16 residues. The DNA of the CDR3 is TGTGCCATCAGCGCCCTCCGGGTCGACGTCTACAATGAGCAGTTCTTC. This codes for CAISALRVDVYNEQFF.

In DNA form, the CDR3 reads TGTGCCAGCAGCGGAGACGGGAACTACGAGCAGTACTTC. Protein: CASSGDGNYEQYF. V and J are TRBV9 and TRBJ2-7, with D possibly being TRBD2 (5 bases). Between the trimmed V and J ends, which lost 3 bases and 3 bases, there was a span of 10 bases. This CDR3 has 13 residues. Germline V gene data show CDR1 as SGDLS and CDR2 as YYNGEE.